The 20 T cell receptor beta chains presented below share a single source sample, sequenced in a study of blood T cell repertoires in COVID-19 (dated by TCRdb to 2020 to 2021). To prepare the library, the immunoSEQ multiplex PCR assay was applied. As stored in TCRdb, this immuneACCESS dataset retains in-frame rearrangements with V and J assigned. A fraction of the clones does not appear; measured against another copy, unresolved V genes explain less than half of the discrepancy, and the remainder lacks a known reason. This sample comprises 97,000 or so clones, approximately 90% of them detected only once. Jointly, the top ten make up less than 2% of the sample. Sequences were obtained from peripheral blood. The receptor source for this set is a man between 60 and 75 years old with acute or convalescent COVID-19.

CDR3 loop: CASNAGTGAGYTF. The CDR3 coding sequence is TGCGCCAGCAACGCCGGGACAGGGGCTGGCTACACCTTC. The chain carries TRBV10-1 and TRBJ1-2; TRBD1 matches at 10 bases. CDR3 size: 13 residues. Germline values: CDR1 WNHNN, CDR2 SYGVQD (reference sequence). Trimming at V came to 7 bases and at J to 7 bases, leaving 6 bases not matched to a gene.

The rearrangement links TRBV11-2 to TRBJ2-2; 13 bases are a match to TRBD2. Trimming cost V 1 base and J 8 bases; bases outside gene matches: 10. CDR1 SGHAT and CDR2 FQNNGV come from the germline V gene. The length of the CDR3 is 18 residues. CDR3 sequence: CASSLVTSGGANTGELFF. DNA for the CDR3: TGTGCCAGCAGCTTAGTCACTAGCGGGGGGGCCAATACTGGGGAGCTGTTTTTT.

This chain uses TRBV10-3 with TRBJ1-1; the D is unclear. This CDR3 has 13 residues. The germline V gene encodes CDR1 ENHRY and CDR2 SYGVKD. V was shortened by 4 bases and J by 4 bases, with 10 bases between the two germline ends. For the CDR3, the DNA is TGTGCCATCAGTGGATCCTTCGGCACTGAAGCTTTCTTT. Protein product: CAISGSFGTEAFF.

The chain employs TRBV5-8 and TRBJ1-6; TRBD1 matches 7 bases. The CDR3 runs 16 residues. Germline V gene data show CDR1 as SGHTS and CDR2 as YDEGEE. J was trimmed by 3 bases and V by 0 bases; bases with no gene match: 3. The CDR3 coding sequence is TGTGCCAGCAGCTTGGATGCAGGGGGCTATAATTCACCCCTCCACTTT. Translating gives CASSLDAGGYNSPLHF. Full variable domain (rest looked up from reference TRBV5-8 and TRBJ1-6): EAGVTQSPTHLIKTRGQQATLRCSPISGHTSVYWYQQALGLGLQFLLWYDEGEERNRGNFPPRFSGRQFPNYSSELNVNALELEDSALYLCASSLDAGGYNSPLHFGNGTRLTVT.

The chain employs TRBV27 and TRBJ2-5, with 7 bases lining up with TRBD2. The length of the CDR3 is 15 residues. Germline trimming cut 5 bases from V and 5 bases from J; bases unmatched to any gene: 11. CDR1 and CDR2 (germline): MNHEY, SMNVEV (reference sequence). The chain's CDR3 is CASSPGGWGAETQYF. In DNA, the CDR3 is TGTGCCAGCAGTCCCGGGGGGTGGGGAGCGGAGACCCAGTACTTC.

The chain uses TRBV19 and TRBJ1-6; the match to TRBD1 covers 9 bases. Trimming removed 6 bases from V and 10 bases from J; junction bases left unmatched: 7. Germline values: CDR1 LNHDA, CDR2 SQIVND (reference sequence). CDR3 length equals 14 residues. CDR3 sequence reads: CASSRDRESSPLHF. The CDR3 bases are TGTGCCAGTAGCCGGGACAGGGAATCCTCACCCCTCCACTTT.

This clone was observed a single time. The CDR3 nucleotides are TGTGCCACCAGCAGCGAGACAGGGATTGAAGCTTTCTTT. Protein: CATSSETGIEAFF. The genes are TRBV15 and TRBJ1-1, with 7 positions matching TRBD1. V lost 3 bases, J lost 7 bases, and 5 bases stayed unmatched. The CDR3 length is 13 residues. Germline CDR1 is LNHNV and CDR2 is YYDKDF (reference sequence).

The CDR3, as DNA: TGTGCCAGCAGCCAAGGAGGGGGGGCGGGAGCTTTCTTT. Residues: CASSQGGGAGAFF. The V call is TRBV3-1 (or the pseudogene TRBV3-2), the J call TRBJ1-1; TRBD1 might be the D (6 bases). This CDR3 region has 13 residues. Germline V gene sequence: CDR1 LGHDT, CDR2 YNNKEL (reference sequence). The germline V and J ends were trimmed by 1 base and 10 bases, with 13 bases remaining between them.

The V call is TRBV27, the J call TRBJ1-1; D gene uncertain. CDR1 and CDR2 (germline): MNHEY, SMNVEV (reference sequence). The V gene lost 2 bases and the J gene lost 5 bases, with 9 bases spanning the gap. The CDR3 totals 13 residues. The CDR3 sequence: CASSLEGRTEAFF. The CDR3 nucleotides read TGTGCCAGCAGTTTAGAAGGGAGAACTGAAGCTTTCTTT.

The V call is TRBV19, the J call TRBJ2-6; TRBD1 might be the D (5 bases). CDR3 size: 15 residues. Per the germline V gene, CDR1 is LNHDA and CDR2 is SQIVND (reference sequence). Trimming took 10 bases from V and 2 from J, leaving 15 bases between them. The CDR3 nucleotides read TGTGCCACCAACTCCAGGGTTGCTGGGGCCAACGTCCTGACTTTC. The encoded protein is CATNSRVAGANVLTF.

The chain combines TRBV9 with TRBJ2-3; D unclear. The CDR3 contains 14 residues. V lost 0 bases, J lost 3 bases, and 8 bases lay in between. Germline values: CDR1 SGDLS, CDR2 YYNGEE. CDR3 sequence (DNA): TGTGCCAGCAGCGTAGCGAAGGAGACAGATACGCAGTATTTT. Its translation is CASSVAKETDTQYF.

The CDR3 region has the DNA TGTGCCAGTAGTGTGGGGCCAAGGAATGAGCAGTTCTTC. It codes for CASSVGPRNEQFF. The gene calls are TRBV19 and TRBJ2-1; maybe TRBD1 (5 bases). The CDR3 length is 13 residues. The germline V and J ends were trimmed by 5 bases and 7 bases, with 12 bases remaining between them. CDR1 and CDR2 (germline): LNHDA, SQIVND (reference sequence).

In its sample, this clone was seen once. The chain links TRBV18 to TRBJ2-4; 9 positions match TRBD2. J was trimmed by 1 base and V by 3 bases; bases with no gene match: 7. CDR3 length equals 17 residues. Per the germline V gene, CDR1 is KGHSH and CDR2 is LQKENI. DNA of the CDR3: TGTGCCAGCTCACCCCCCGGAAGCGGGGGGGCCAAAAACATTCAGTACTTC. Amino acid sequence: CASSPPGSGGAKNIQYF.

In this sample, this clone turned up once. The chain is built from TRBV5-1 and TRBJ1-5; 8 bases fit TRBD1. The junction had 2 bases not matched to a gene; V was cut back by 0 bases and J by 3 bases. This CDR3 is built from 15 residues. The germline V gene has CDR1 SGHRS and CDR2 YFSETQ. CDR3 coding DNA: TGCGCCAGCAGCTTGGGGACAGGGCTCAATCAGCCCCAGCATTTT. Its protein is CASSLGTGLNQPQHF.

This rearrangement joins TRBV2 to TRBJ1-2; D unclear. This CDR3 contains 15 residues. Trimming took 4 bases from V and 2 from J, leaving 14 bases between them. CDR1 and CDR2 from the germline V gene are SNHLY and FYNNEI. The CDR3 is CASSVSRVPNYGYTF. In DNA, the CDR3 is TGTGCCAGCAGTGTTTCGAGGGTCCCCAACTATGGCTACACCTTC.

The rearrangement uses TRBV2 and TRBJ1-1; 8 bases are shared with TRBD1. Germline lookup yields CDR1 SNHLY and CDR2 FYNNEI. With 6 bases clipped from V and 1 base from J, the junction kept 7 bases outside the gene matches. The CDR3 sequence is 15 residues long. The CDR3 region has the DNA TGTGCCAGCAGCCTGACAGGGGAGGAGAACACTGAAGCTTTCTTT. It encodes CASSLTGEENTEAFF.

The chain joins TRBV24-1 to TRBJ2-3; 10 positions agree with TRBD1. The CDR3 is 17 amino acids. Per germline, CDR1 KGHDR and CDR2 SFDVKD. J gave up 3 bases and V 7 bases, and 12 bases lay outside the gene matches. CDR3 DNA: TGTGCCACCAGCCCCGGGACAGGGGCGGTTGGGACAGATACGCAGTATTTT. Protein product: CATSPGTGAVGTDTQYF.

The table lists this clone with a count of one. CDR3 residues: CASSSGDQPQHF. The CDR3 DNA reads as TGTGCCAGCAGCTCGGGGGATCAGCCCCAGCATTTT. The V gene is TRBV3-1 (or the pseudogene TRBV3-2), the J gene TRBJ1-5, with D possibly matching TRBD1 (5 bases). Trimming took off 5 bases at V and 5 bases at J, with 7 bases between the two ends. The CDR3 is 12 residues long. Germline CDR1 and CDR2: LGHDT and YNNKEL (reference sequence).

The chain couples TRBV7-2 to TRBJ2-3, with 8 bases aligning to TRBD1. J was trimmed by 1 base and V by 8 bases; bases with no gene match: 8. The germline V gene has CDR1 SGHTA and CDR2 FQGNSA. The CDR3 length is 15 residues. This CDR3 is CASRFVTGGTDTQYF. The CDR3 region has the DNA TGTGCCAGCCGTTTTGTGACAGGGGGCACAGATACGCAGTATTTT.

The chain employs TRBV12-3 or TRBV12-4 and TRBJ1-1; tentative D call: TRBD1 (5 bases). CDR3 length: 13 amino acids. The V end was cut by 6 bases, the J end by 3 bases, with 11 bases between. The CDR3, as DNA: TGTGCCAGCAGCTGGTCACAGGACACTGAAGCTTTCTTT. This encodes CASSWSQDTEAFF.